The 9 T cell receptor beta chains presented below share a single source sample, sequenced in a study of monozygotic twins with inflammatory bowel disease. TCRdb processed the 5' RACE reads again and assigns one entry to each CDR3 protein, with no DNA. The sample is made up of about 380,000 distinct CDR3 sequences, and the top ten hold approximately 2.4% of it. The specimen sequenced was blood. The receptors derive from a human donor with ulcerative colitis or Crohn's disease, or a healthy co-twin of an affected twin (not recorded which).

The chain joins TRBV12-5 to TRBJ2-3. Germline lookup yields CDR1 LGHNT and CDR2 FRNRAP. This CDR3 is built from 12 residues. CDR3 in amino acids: CASGTNTDTQYF.

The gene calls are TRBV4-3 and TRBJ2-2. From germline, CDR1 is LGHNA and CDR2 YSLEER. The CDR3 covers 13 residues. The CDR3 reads CASSQIGPGELFF.

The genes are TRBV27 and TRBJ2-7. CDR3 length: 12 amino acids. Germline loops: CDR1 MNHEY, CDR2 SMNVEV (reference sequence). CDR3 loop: CASRDPLAEQYF.

The CDR3 loop reads CSVEDRRGPFYEQYF. The V and J genes are TRBV29-1 and TRBJ2-7; TCRdb designates TRBD1, a call that cannot be tested without DNA. The germline V gene encodes CDR1 SQVTM and CDR2 ANQGSEA. The CDR3 is 15 amino acids.

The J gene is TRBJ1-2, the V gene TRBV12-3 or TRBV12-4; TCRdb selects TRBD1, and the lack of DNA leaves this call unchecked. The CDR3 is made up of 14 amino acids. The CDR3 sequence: CASSFLGRVDGYTF.

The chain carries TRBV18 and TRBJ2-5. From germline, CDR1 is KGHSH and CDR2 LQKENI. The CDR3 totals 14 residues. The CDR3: CASSPLDSQETQYF. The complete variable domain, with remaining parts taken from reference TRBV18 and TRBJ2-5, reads NAGVMQNPRHLVRRRGQEARLRCSPMKGHSHVYWYRQLPEEGLKFMVYLQKENIIDESGMPKERFSAEFPKEGPSILRIQQVVRGDSAAYFCASSPLDSQETQYFGPGTRLLVL.

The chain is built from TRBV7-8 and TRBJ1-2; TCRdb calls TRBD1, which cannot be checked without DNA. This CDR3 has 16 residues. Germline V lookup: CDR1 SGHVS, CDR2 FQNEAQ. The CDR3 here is CASTRRGREDNYGYTF.

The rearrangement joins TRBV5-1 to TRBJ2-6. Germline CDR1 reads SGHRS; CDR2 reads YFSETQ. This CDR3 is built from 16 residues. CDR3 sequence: CASSLDRPSGANVLTF.

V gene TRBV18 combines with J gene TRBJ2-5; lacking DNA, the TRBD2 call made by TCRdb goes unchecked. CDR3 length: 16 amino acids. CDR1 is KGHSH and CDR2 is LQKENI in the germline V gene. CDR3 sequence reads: CASSRGLAGWQETQYF. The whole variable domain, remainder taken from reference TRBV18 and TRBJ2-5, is NAGVMQNPRHLVRRRGQEARLRCSPMKGHSHVYWYRQLPEEGLKFMVYLQKENIIDESGMPKERFSAEFPKEGPSILRIQQVVRGDSAAYFCASSRGLAGWQETQYFGPGTRLLVL.